This entry lists 2 T cell receptor beta chains sequenced from one sample in a study of T cells in Graves' hyperthyroidism and ophthalmopathy. Researchers took RNA transcripts and amplified the TCR beta CDR3 regions from them. HTBI primers were employed in a first-round RT-PCR of the TCR CDR3. TCRdb itself ran the multiplex PCR reads through MiXCR, one entry per CDR3 protein. The sample lists hundreds of thousands of distinct CDR3 sequences, about 25% occurring once. The sequencing sample was made of blood. Receptor source: a man in his forties or fifties with Graves' hyperthyroidism.

This rearrangement joins TRBV5-1 to TRBJ2-7, with a tentative D call TRBD1 (6 bases). The J call could be wrong; TRBJ2-1 is a better fit for the DNA end. The germline gives CDR1 SGHRS, CDR2 YFSETQ. CDR3 length: 12 amino acids. CDR3 sequence (DNA): TGCGCCAGCAGCCTACAGGGAACCGAGCAGTTCTTC. The encoded protein is CASSLQGTEQFF.

The chain uses TRBV12-3 or TRBV12-4 and TRBJ2-1; tentatively, D is TRBD2 (6 bases). This CDR3 region has 13 residues. V lost 2 bases and J lost 8, with 10 bases in between. The CDR3: CASSLMEGDEQFF. CDR3 DNA sequence: TGTGCCAGCAGTTTAATGGAGGGCGATGAGCAGTTCTTC.